Listed below are T cell receptor beta chains from one sample, sequenced in a study of response to subunit inactivated influenza vaccine. Via MiXCR, TCRdb re-called the RT-PCR reads, giving one row per CDR3 protein. The sample lists about half a million distinct CDR3 sequences, around 8% seen once, with 10% to 15% in the top ten. The sample here was PBMCs from blood, taken less than 30 months after vaccination. These receptors were obtained from a man aged 45 to 70 who received an inactivated influenza vaccine. Both conserved end residues are part of each CDR3. The D gene is left open where the match is weak. Size is omitted from some rows. Given values are once, few, many or a class for expanded clones.

clone size	CDR3 length	D gene	J gene	V gene	CDR3 protein	CDR3 DNA
many	14	.	TRBJ2-3	TRBV11-2	CASSKRQGGDTQYF	TGTGCCAGCAGCAAGAGACAGGGAGGAGATACGCAGTATTTT
few	15	.	TRBJ2-5	TRBV6-2/TRBV6-3	CASSYSGGSVETQYF	TGTGCCAGCAGTTACTCGGGTGGCAGTGTGGAGACCCAGTACTTC
.	13	.	TRBJ1-3	TRBV12-3/TRBV12-4	CASSQTPGNTIYF	TGTGCCAGCAGTCAGACACCTGGAAACACCATATATTTT
many	14	TRBD2	TRBJ2-1	TRBV11-2	CASRDSGPYNEQFF	TGTGCCAGCCGGGATAGCGGGCCCTACAATGAGCAGTTCTTC
many	16	.	TRBJ1-4	TRBV6-1	CASSDRRQPSGEKLFF	TGTGCCAGCAGTGACAGAAGACAGCCGAGCGGTGAAAAACTGTTTTTT
few	15	TRBD2	TRBJ2-1	TRBV20-1	CSARATSGSRDEQFF	TGCAGTGCTAGAGCGACTAGCGGGAGTAGGGATGAGCAGTTCTTC
many	15	.	TRBJ2-6	TRBV6-5	CASSHRTSGANVLTF	TGTGCCAGCAGTCACCGGACCTCTGGGGCCAACGTCCTGACTTTC
.	14	TRBD1	TRBJ1-1	TRBV5-1	CASSPGQGGSEAFF	TGCGCCAGCAGCCCGGGACAGGGAGGTTCTGAAGCTTTCTTT
many	15	TRBD2	TRBJ2-4	TRBV5-1	CASSRIAGGSNIQYF	TGCGCCAGCAGCAGGATAGCGGGAGGTTCTAACATTCAGTACTTC
few	17	.	TRBJ2-1	TRBV7-2	CASSLTRGGNTYNEQFF	TGTGCCAGCAGCCTTACCCGCGGCGGTAATACTTACAATGAGCAGTTCTTC
.	18	TRBD2	TRBJ2-7	TRBV5-1	CASSLMGTSGSPSYEQYF	TGCGCCAGCAGCTTGATGGGGACTAGCGGGTCGCCATCCTACGAGCAGTACTTC
.	17	.	TRBJ2-7	TRBV2	CASSEALGAGLSYEQYF	TGTGCCAGCAGTGAAGCGCTTGGGGCCGGGTTATCCTACGAGCAGTACTTC
.	17	.	TRBJ2-5	TRBV6-2/TRBV6-3	CASSYSFNSDFQETQYF	TGTGCCAGCAGTTACTCCTTTAATTCGGACTTTCAAGAGACCCAGTACTTC
many	15	TRBD1	TRBJ2-1	TRBV4-3	CASSQAGQPSNEQFF	TGCGCCAGCAGCCAAGCGGGACAGCCCAGCAATGAGCAGTTCTTC